This T cell receptor (beta chain) is from a study of somatic mutations in cytotoxic T cells in rheumatoid arthritis. At the level of the study: A subset of V beta antibody-stained T-cell populations was isolated by flow sorting, reaching nearly 100% purity, and this subset included V beta1+ cells that went on to TCRB sequencing.

Germline V gene sequence: CDR1 SGDLS, CDR2 YYNGEE. Between the trimmed V and J ends, which lost 0 bases and 4 bases, there was a span of 10 bases. The CDR3 runs to 14 residues. TCRdb's copy holds only in-frame clones and misses some; the assay was immunoSEQ multiplex PCR. This repertoire shows a few thousand clones, 65% to 70% found once; its top ten account for roughly 13%. This receptor was taken from a woman aged 18-29 years with rheumatoid arthritis. The sequenced sample consisted of CD8+ T cells sorted from synovial fluid. V usage is TRBV9 and J usage is TRBJ2-5; D not resolved. In DNA, the CDR3 is TGTGCCAGCAGCGTAGGAATTAGCCCAGAGACCCAGTACTTC. Protein sequence: CASSVGISPETQYF.